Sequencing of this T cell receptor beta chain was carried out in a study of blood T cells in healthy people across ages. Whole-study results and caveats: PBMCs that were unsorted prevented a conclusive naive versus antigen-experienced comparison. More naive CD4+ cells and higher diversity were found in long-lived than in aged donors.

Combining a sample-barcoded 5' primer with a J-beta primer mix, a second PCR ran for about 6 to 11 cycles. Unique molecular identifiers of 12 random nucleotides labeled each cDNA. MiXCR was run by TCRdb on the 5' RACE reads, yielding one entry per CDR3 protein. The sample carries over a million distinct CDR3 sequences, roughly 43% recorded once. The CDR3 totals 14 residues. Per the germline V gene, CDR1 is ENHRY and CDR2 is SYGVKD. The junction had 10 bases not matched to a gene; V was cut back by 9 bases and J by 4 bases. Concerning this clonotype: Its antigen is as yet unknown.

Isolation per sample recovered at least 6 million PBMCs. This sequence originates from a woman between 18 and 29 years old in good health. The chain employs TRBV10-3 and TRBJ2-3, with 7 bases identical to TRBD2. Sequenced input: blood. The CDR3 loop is CAIGGVAGADTQYF. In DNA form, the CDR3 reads TGTGCCATAGGCGGAGTGGCGGGAGCAGATACGCAGTATTTT.